The source of this T cell receptor (beta chain) is a study of T-cell memory formation after mild COVID-19. Study-wide background: There were largely donor-specific TCR clusters. Study-wide findings and caveats: A second wave expanding day 15 to 37 was CD4+-biased; contracting clones were balanced. The finding that pre-infection memory included some responding clones suggested that cross-reactive memory joined.

Comment on this clonotype: No antigen is known for it.

Germline CDR1 MNHNS, CDR2 SASEGT. This CDR3 contains 15 residues. V shed 7 bases, J shed 2 bases, and the junction held 7 bases outside the gene matches. The authors produced TCR alpha and TCR beta cDNA libraries with sample barcodes and UMIs by 5'RACE using constant-segment primers. Via MiXCR, TCRdb re-called the 5' RACE reads, giving one row per CDR3 protein. The top ten clones hold under 2.5% of a sample with 200,000 to 250,000 distinct CDR3 sequences, approximately 15% of them seen once. The TCR sequence derives from an adult woman who had mild COVID-19 (a few samples of this study predate the infection). Cell type and time point are not known. The sample was PBMCs or a T cell subset sorted from them (not recorded which). The chain recombines TRBV6-1 with TRBJ2-2, with 7 bases lining up with TRBD1. In DNA form, the CDR3 reads TGTGCCAGCAAAAGGACAGGACCCAACACCGGGGAGCTGTTTTTT. This encodes CASKRTGPNTGELFF.